This T cell receptor beta chain was recorded in a study of OX40 agonist ivuxolimab in advanced cancers. Profiling relied on immunoSEQ multiplex PCR, and the TCRdb table lists in-frame clones only, not all of them. The data show approximately 100,000 clones, 90% seen once. This clone appeared once. The CDR3 consists of 16 residues. Germline values: CDR1 SGHDT, CDR2 YYEEEE. V dropped 5 bases and J dropped 2 bases, with 17 bases sitting between them. The chain has TRBV5-6 and TRBJ1-5, with D maybe TRBD1 (5 bases). This material consisted of CD4+ or CD8+ T cells sorted from blood, taken in a trial of the OX40 agonist ivuxolimab. The clonotype comes from an adult with an advanced solid tumor such as melanoma, head and neck, liver or kidney cancer. Here the CDR3 reads CASSLRTWAGNQPQHF. Written as DNA, the CDR3 is TGTGCCAGCAGTTTGAGGACATGGGCGGGCAATCAGCCCCAGCATTTT.